Below are 3 T cell receptor beta chains sequenced from a single sample in a study of beta chain features in type 1 diabetes. TCRB transcripts that were expressed got sequenced, as all of the isolated RNA had been reverse transcribed. Only in-frame clones appear in the TCRdb table, and some are missing; sequencing was by immunoSEQ multiplex PCR. Of under 500,000 clones listed, over 25% are singletons. Material for sequencing was naive CD4+ T cells from blood. These receptors were taken from a young man in good health.

This clone was recorded once. This chain links TRBV25-1 with TRBJ1-4; D ambiguous. Germline CDR1 and CDR2: MGHDK and SYGVNS. The ends were cut back, 3 bases at V and 7 bases at J, with 12 bases in the middle. The CDR3 has 14 amino acids. The CDR3 region is CASSDFGRGEKLFF. DNA for the CDR3: TGTGCCAGCAGTGATTTCGGACGCGGTGAAAAACTGTTTTTT.

The V gene is TRBV11-1, the J gene TRBJ2-5; the D gene is possibly TRBD2 (5 bases). V lost 7 bases and J 1 base, leaving 10 bases between the germline ends. This CDR3 is 13 amino acids long. From germline, CDR1 is SGHAT and CDR2 FQDESV (reference sequence). CDR3 sequence reads: CASTKDFQETQYF. The CDR3 DNA reads TGTGCCAGCACCAAGGACTTCCAAGAGACCCAGTACTTC.

The chain couples TRBV9 to TRBJ2-5, with D possibly being TRBD2 (6 bases). This CDR3 is built from 15 residues. Deletions cut 4 bases from V and 5 bases from J, with 18 bases between. The germline V gene encodes CDR1 SGDLS and CDR2 YYNGEE. The DNA for the CDR3 is TGTGCCAGCAGCACCAGGCTGACGGGAGTGGAGACCCAGTACTTC. As protein: CASSTRLTGVETQYF.